The following is a T cell receptor (beta chain) sequence with its context. A read error may account for a junction end that differs from germline. The sample originates from a study of blood T cell repertoires in COVID-19. Overall study context: The study drew acute and convalescent COVID-19 samples from the United States, Italy and Spain. Sources were T cells, B-cell-depleted T cells, or PBMCs; the material itself was cDNA or gDNA.

Original data processing: Reference gene primer amplification gave nucleated cell count estimates. Method: immunoSEQ multiplex PCR; TCRdb's copy keeps in-frame clones and lacks some. V, J and clone size derive from that table, while D and trimming were established from the DNA sequence. The sample contains around 130,000 clones, around four fifths of which appear only once. This clonotype was obtained from a man aged 35 to 55 with active or convalescent COVID-19. Sequencing was done on a sample of peripheral blood.

CDR3: CAWSVGEAKHF. CDR3 nucleotides: TGTGCCTGGAGTGTAGGGGAGGCCAAGCACTTC. This sequence joins TRBV30 and TRBJ2-7; D perhaps matches TRBD2 (6 bases). Germline CDR1 and CDR2: GTSNPN and SVGIG (reference sequence). The CDR3 extends over 11 amino acids.